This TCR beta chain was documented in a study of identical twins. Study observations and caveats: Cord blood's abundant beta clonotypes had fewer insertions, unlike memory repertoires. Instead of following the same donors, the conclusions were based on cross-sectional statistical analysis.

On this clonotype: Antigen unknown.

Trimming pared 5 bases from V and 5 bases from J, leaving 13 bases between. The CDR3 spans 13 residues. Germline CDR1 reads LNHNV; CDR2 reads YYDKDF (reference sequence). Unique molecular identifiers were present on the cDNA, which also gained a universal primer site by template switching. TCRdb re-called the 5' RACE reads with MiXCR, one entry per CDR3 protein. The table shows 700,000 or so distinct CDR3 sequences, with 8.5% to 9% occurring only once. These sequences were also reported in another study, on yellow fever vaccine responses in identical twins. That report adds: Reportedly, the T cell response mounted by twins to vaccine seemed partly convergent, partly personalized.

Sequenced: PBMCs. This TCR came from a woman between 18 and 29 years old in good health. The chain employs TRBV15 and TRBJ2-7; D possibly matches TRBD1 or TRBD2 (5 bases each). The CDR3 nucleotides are TGTGCCACCAGCGGGTCAGGGAGCGACGAGCAGTACTTC. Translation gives CATSGSGSDEQYF.